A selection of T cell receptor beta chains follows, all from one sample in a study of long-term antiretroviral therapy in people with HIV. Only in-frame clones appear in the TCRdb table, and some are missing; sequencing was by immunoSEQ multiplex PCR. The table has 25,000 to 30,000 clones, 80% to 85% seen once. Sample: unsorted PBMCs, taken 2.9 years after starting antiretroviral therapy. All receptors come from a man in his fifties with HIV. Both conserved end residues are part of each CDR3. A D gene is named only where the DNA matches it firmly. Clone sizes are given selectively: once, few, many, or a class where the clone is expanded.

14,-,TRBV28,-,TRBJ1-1,TGTGCCAGCAGTTTACCGCCTTCGAACACTGAAGCTTTCTTT,CASSLPPSNTEAFF
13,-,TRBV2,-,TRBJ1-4,TGTGCCAGCACCACGGACAGCCATGAAAAACTGTTTTTT,CASTTDSHEKLFF
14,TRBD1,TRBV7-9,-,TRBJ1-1,TGTGCCAGCAGCCTTGGACAGGGGGTTACTGAAGCTTTCTTT,CASSLGQGVTEAFF
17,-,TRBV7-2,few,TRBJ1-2,TGTGCCAGCAGCTTAGTCAGTGGAAGGGCGGCTAACTATGGCTACACCTTC,CASSLVSGRAANYGYTF
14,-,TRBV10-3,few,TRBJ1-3,TGTGCCATTTCAACAGGGCCCTCTGGAAACACCATATATTTT,CAISTGPSGNTIYF
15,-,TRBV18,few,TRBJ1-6,TGTGCCAGCTCACCGGGTGGGGTCGCTTCCTCACCCCTCCACTTT,CASSPGGVASSPLHF
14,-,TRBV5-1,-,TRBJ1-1,TGCGCCAGCAGCTCCGGACATGGGAATACTGAAGCTTTCTTT,CASSSGHGNTEAFF
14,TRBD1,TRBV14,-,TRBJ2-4,TGTGCCAGCAGCCAAGAGACAGGGGAAAACATTCAGTACTTC,CASSQETGENIQYF
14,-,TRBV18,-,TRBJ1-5,TGTGCCAGCTCACGAACGGGGGCGAGTCAGCCCCAGCATTTT,CASSRTGASQPQHF
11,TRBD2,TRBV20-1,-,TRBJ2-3,TGCAGTGCCCGAGCGGGATATACGCAGTATTTT,CSARAGYTQYF
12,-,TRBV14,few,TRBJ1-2,TGTGCCAGCAGCCAGTACCGCGAAGGCTACACCTTC,CASSQYREGYTF
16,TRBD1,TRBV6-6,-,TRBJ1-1,TGTGCCAGCAGTTACTCGACAGGGGGGGTGAACACTGAAGCTTTCTTT,CASSYSTGGVNTEAFF
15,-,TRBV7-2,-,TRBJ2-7,TGTGCCAGCAGCTTAGAATTGCGGGCAACCTACGAGCAGTACTTC,CASSLELRATYEQYF